This entry lists 23 T cell receptor beta chains sequenced from one sample in a study of cytomegalovirus exposure and HLA in healthy donors. The PCR had 60 Vbeta and 13 Jbeta primers. Assay used: immunoSEQ multiplex PCR; TCRdb lists only in-frame clones, some missing. The data hold approximately 150,000 clones, with 77% observed a single time. Material for sequencing was PBMCs. These receptors were obtained from a female donor in good health and CMV-seronegative.

This clone appeared once. This chain connects TRBV27 to TRBJ2-3; the D gene is possibly TRBD2 (6 bases). Looked up from germline, CDR1 is MNHEY and CDR2 is SMNVEV (reference sequence). The CDR3 has 16 residues. V lost 3 bases and J 1 base, leaving 14 bases between the germline ends. This CDR3 reads CASSFVAEARTDTQYF. The CDR3, as DNA: TGTGCCAGCAGTTTCGTAGCGGAAGCCCGCACAGATACGCAGTATTTT.

The V call is TRBV9, the J call TRBJ1-5; no definite D call. CDR1 is SGDLS, CDR2 YYNGEE, per germline. The CDR3 consists of 15 residues. With 2 bases removed from V and 1 base from J, the gap between germline ends came to 10 bases. The CDR3 region has the DNA TGTGCCAGCAGCGTCAAGGGAGGGAGCAATCAGCCCCAGCATTTT. It specifies CASSVKGGSNQPQHF.

The CDR3 DNA is TGCGCCAGCAGCTCGGGACTAGCGGGAGGTCGAAGAGGGACAGATACGCAGTATTTT. Protein product: CASSSGLAGGRRGTDTQYF. The chain uses TRBV5-1 and TRBJ2-3; 15 nucleotides line up with TRBD2. The V gene end was trimmed by 3 bases and the J gene end by 3 bases; junction bases not matched to a gene: 11. CDR1 SGHRS and CDR2 YFSETQ come from the germline V gene. This CDR3 is built from 19 residues.

The V and J genes are TRBV5-6 and TRBJ2-2; weak D call: TRBD2 (5 bases). The germline V and J ends were trimmed by 6 bases and 2 bases, with 17 bases remaining between them. The CDR3 spans 16 residues. From germline, CDR1 is SGHDT and CDR2 YYEEEE. The CDR3 bases are TGTGCCAGCAACGCTCCCCCCGGGGTCAACACCGGGGAGCTGTTTTTT. As protein: CASNAPPGVNTGELFF.

The sample holds one count of this clone. The CDR3 protein is CASSEGLASYDTQYF. CDR3 in DNA: TGTGCCAGCAGTGAGGGACTAGCGTCCTACGATACGCAGTATTTT. This chain uses TRBV2 with TRBJ2-3, with 10 bases aligning to TRBD2. The CDR3 is 15 amino acids. Trimming at V came to 3 bases and at J to 6 bases, leaving 6 bases not matched to a gene. Germline CDR1 and CDR2: SNHLY and FYNNEI.

The chain uses TRBV19 and TRBJ2-3, with TRBD2 matching over 9 bases. V lost 4 bases and J lost 3; bases outside the gene matches: 2. Looked up from germline, CDR1 is LNHDA and CDR2 is SQIVND (reference sequence). CDR3 length equals 14 residues. In DNA form, the CDR3 reads TGTGCCAGTAGTAAGCGGGGGGCGACAGATACGCAGTATTTT. Protein: CASSKRGATDTQYF.

The V and J genes are TRBV5-4 and TRBJ2-2; 10 nucleotides match TRBD1. The CDR3 contains 15 residues. J was trimmed by 4 bases and V by 3 bases; bases with no gene match: 3. The germline V gene encodes CDR1 SGHNT and CDR2 YYREEE (reference sequence). CDR3 sequence reads: CASSWGTGATGELFF. The CDR3 nucleotides read TGTGCCAGCAGCTGGGGGACAGGGGCCACCGGGGAGCTGTTTTTT.

CDR3 in DNA: TGTGCCAGCAGTGTCAGGCGCACAGATACGCAGTATTTT. Translating it yields CASSVRRTDTQYF. The chain links TRBV11-2 to TRBJ2-3; the D is unclear. CDR3 length: 13 amino acids. V lost 6 bases, J lost 1 base, and 8 bases lay in between. CDR1 is SGHAT and CDR2 is FQNNGV in the germline V gene.

This chain joins TRBV19 and TRBJ1-1; possible D gene TRBD1, 6 bases. The CDR3 covers 15 residues. V lost 2 bases, J lost 7 bases, and 17 bases lay in between. Per the germline V gene, CDR1 is LNHDA and CDR2 is SQIVND (reference sequence). The CDR3: CASSINRVQVNEAFF. DNA of the CDR3: TGTGCCAGTAGTATAAACAGGGTCCAGGTAAATGAAGCTTTCTTT. The whole variable domain, remainder taken from reference TRBV19 and TRBJ1-1, is DGGITQSPKYLFRKEGQNVTLSCEQNLNHDAMYWYRQDPGQGLRLIYYSQIVNDFQKGDIAEGYSVSREKKESFPLTVTSAQKNPTAFYLCASSINRVQVNEAFFGQGTRLTVV.

J is TRBJ2-7 and V is TRBV6-6, with D perhaps matching TRBD2 (6 bases). The V gene lost 6 bases and the J gene lost 3 bases, with 18 bases spanning the gap. CDR1 and CDR2 from the germline V gene are MNHNY and SVGAGI (reference sequence). The CDR3 spans 15 residues. The CDR3 DNA sequence: TGTGCCAGCAGCCCCCGGGACGGGACTTACTACGAGCAGTACTTC. It encodes CASSPRDGTYYEQYF.

The chain is built from TRBV7-3 and TRBJ2-7; 11 nucleotides align to TRBD2. The CDR3 is made up of 16 amino acids. Germline V gives CDR1 SGHTA, CDR2 FQGTGA. V lost 4 bases and J lost 4; bases outside the gene matches: 9. CDR3 coding DNA: TGTGCCAGCAGCTCTGAGCCGGGGACTAGCGGTTACGAGCAGTACTTC. It codes for CASSSEPGTSGYEQYF.

This clone was found a few times. J is TRBJ2-7 and V is TRBV6-5; weak D call: TRBD2 (6 bases). This CDR3 contains 12 residues. Trimming pared 8 bases from V and 2 bases from J, leaving 10 bases between. CDR1 MNHEY and CDR2 SVGAGI come from the germline V gene. CDR3 bases: TGTGCCAGCTTCGGGAGCACCTACGAGCAGTACTTC. Translating it yields CASFGSTYEQYF.

The chain is built from TRBV14 and TRBJ2-5; 8 bases are a match to TRBD2. The J call is doubtful: the DNA matches TRBJ2-7 better. CDR1 and CDR2 from the germline V gene are SGHDN and FVKESK. The CDR3 covers 17 residues. The CDR3 DNA sequence: TGTGCCAGCAGCACTCACGGCCTAGCGGGCCAATCCTACGAGCAGTACTTC. Translated, it gives CASSTHGLAGQSYEQYF.

The V and J genes are TRBV28 and TRBJ2-7; 11 positions agree with TRBD1. The V gene's germline CDR1 is MDHEN and CDR2 SYDVKM. V shed 3 bases, J shed 1 base, and the junction held 2 bases outside the gene matches. The CDR3 runs to 15 residues. The CDR3 here is CASSFGTGGSYEQYF. CDR3 DNA: TGTGCCAGCAGTTTCGGGACAGGGGGGTCCTACGAGCAGTACTTC.

The chain has TRBV5-6 and TRBJ1-6, with D perhaps matching TRBD1 (6 bases). Germline V gene sequence: CDR1 SGHDT, CDR2 YYEEEE. This CDR3 has 16 residues. Trimming shortened V by 0 bases and J by 5 bases, and 12 bases separated the two germline ends. The chain's CDR3 is CASSLGQGNNNSPLHF. As DNA, the CDR3 is TGTGCCAGCAGCTTGGGGCAGGGGAACAATAATTCACCCCTCCACTTT.

J is TRBJ2-1 and V is TRBV9; 7 nucleotides line up with TRBD2. There are 15 residues in the CDR3. V lost 0 bases, J lost 6 bases, and 6 bases stayed unmatched. Per germline, CDR1 SGDLS and CDR2 YYNGEE. CDR3 region: CASSVVAGPSNEQFF. DNA of the CDR3: TGTGCCAGCAGCGTAGTAGCGGGCCCCAGCAATGAGCAGTTCTTC. The complete variable domain, with remaining parts taken from reference TRBV9 and TRBJ2-1, reads DSGVTQTPKHLITATGQRVTLRCSPRSGDLSVYWYQQSLDQGLQFLIQYYNGEERAKGNILERFSAQQFPDLHSELNLSSLELGDSALYFCASSVVAGPSNEQFFGPGTRLTVL.

This clone was observed once. The chain joins TRBV4-1 to TRBJ2-1, with TRBD2 identical over 8 bases. V was pared by 0 bases and J by 8 bases, with 6 bases of the junction left unmatched. The germline V gene has CDR1 MGHRA and CDR2 YSYEKL. This CDR3 region has 15 residues. The CDR3 here is CASSQEVREGDEQFF. In nucleotides, the CDR3 is TGCGCCAGCAGCCAAGAGGTACGGGAGGGGGATGAGCAGTTCTTC.

This clone was observed a single time. V usage is TRBV7-8 and J usage is TRBJ2-7; TRBD2 matches 11 bases. The ends lost 3 bases at V and 5 bases at J; junction bases unmatched: 18. Per the germline V gene, CDR1 is SGHVS and CDR2 is FQNEAQ. The CDR3 length is 19 residues. The chain's CDR3 is CASSFVRVITSGSTHEQYF. CDR3 bases: TGTGCCAGCAGCTTTGTAAGGGTTATTACTAGCGGGAGTACACACGAGCAGTACTTC. Filled out from reference TRBV7-8 and TRBJ2-7, the complete variable domain reads GAGVSQSPRYKVAKRGQDVALRCDPISGHVSLFWYQQALGQGPEFLTYFQNEAQLDKSGLPSDRFFAERPEGSVSTLKIQRTQQEDSAVYLCASSFVRVITSGSTHEQYFGPGTRLTVT.

This clone appeared a single time. The V call is TRBV9, the J call TRBJ1-4; D ambiguous. Trimming stripped 3 bases from V and 0 bases from J, with 18 bases between. Germline assignment: CDR1 SGDLS and CDR2 YYNGEE. This CDR3 contains 18 residues. CDR3 amino acids: CASSASKEGFATNEKLFF. The CDR3 coding sequence is TGTGCCAGCAGCGCTTCTAAAGAGGGTTTCGCAACTAATGAAAAACTGTTTTTT.

CDR3: CASSLVGGTSGTNEQFF. The CDR3 bases are TGCGCCAGCAGCTTGGTGGGAGGGACTAGCGGGACTAATGAGCAGTTCTTC. The chain recombines TRBV5-1 with TRBJ2-1; 13 positions match TRBD2. The J segment lost 7 bases and the V segment lost 0 bases, leaving 7 bases of the junction unmatched. Per germline, CDR1 SGHRS and CDR2 YFSETQ. The CDR3 is 17 amino acids.

The gene calls are TRBV7-8 and TRBJ2-1, with 12 bases fitting TRBD2. The V segment lost 4 bases and the J segment 5 bases; nucleotides outside the gene matches: 9. Germline CDR1 SGHVS, CDR2 FQNEAQ. CDR3 size: 17 residues. The CDR3 protein is CASSSGLAGWGHNEQFF. The CDR3 region has the DNA TGTGCCAGCAGCTCCGGACTAGCGGGGTGGGGACACAATGAGCAGTTCTTC.

The J gene is TRBJ1-4, the V gene TRBV6-5, with 7 nucleotides matching TRBD1. CDR3 length: 15 residues. V lost 3 bases to trimming and J lost 8 bases; unmatched junction nucleotides: 9. Germline V gene sequence: CDR1 MNHEY, CDR2 SVGAGI. DNA of the CDR3: TGTGCCAGCAGTTATGGGACAGTAGGTGGGGAAAAACTGTTTTTT. It encodes CASSYGTVGGEKLFF.

This clone was seen a single time. The chain links TRBV7-9 to TRBJ1-1; D possibly corresponds to TRBD1 (6 bases). The germline gives CDR1 SEHNR, CDR2 FQNEAQ (reference sequence). CDR3 length equals 16 residues. The V end lost 0 bases, the J end lost 1 base, and 12 bases lay between the germline ends. CDR3 loop: CASSLAWGGGNTEAFF. Written as DNA, the CDR3 is TGTGCCAGCAGCTTAGCCTGGGGGGGCGGGAACACTGAAGCTTTCTTT.